These 24 T cell receptor beta chains originate from one sample sequenced in a study of PD-L1 blockade in urothelial cancer. The table came from immunoSEQ multiplex PCR; TCRdb's copy has only in-frame clones and leaves some out. The sample lists tens of thousands of clones, about 90% occurring once. Stated time point: pretreatment peripheral blood. Specimen: PBMCs, collected around atezolizumab (anti-PD-L1) treatment. The receptor source for this set is a man aged 55 to 70 with urothelial cancer.

The chain joins TRBV5-1 to TRBJ2-5, with TRBD1 matching 7 bases. Trimming at V came to 1 base and at J to 2 bases, leaving 5 bases not matched to a gene. Germline V gene sequence: CDR1 SGHRS, CDR2 YFSETQ. The CDR3 loop spans 15 amino acids. CDR3 bases: TGCGCCAGCAGCTTGAATGGACAGGCGCAAGAGACCCAGTACTTC. Protein product: CASSLNGQAQETQYF.

The chain carries TRBV7-8 and TRBJ2-3; 11 nucleotides align to TRBD2. Germline assignment: CDR1 SGHVS and CDR2 FQNEAQ. This CDR3 contains 15 residues. V trimming: 4 bases; J trimming: 1 base; junction bases outside the gene matches: 1. In DNA form, the CDR3 reads TGTGCCAGCAGCTCACTAGCGGGGGGCACAGATACGCAGTATTTT. It specifies CASSSLAGGTDTQYF.

V and J are TRBV12-2 and TRBJ2-1; TRBD1, the table's D call, was not compared with the DNA. TRBV12-2 is a pseudogene locus. The CDR3 has 16 residues. CDR3 nucleotides: TGTGCAAGTCGCGTGATCCGGGACAGACGAAACAATGAGCAGTTCTTC. Translating it yields CASRVIRDRRNNEQFF.

The chain couples TRBV9 to TRBJ2-7; TRBD1 is a possible D gene (5 bases). Germline CDR1 reads SGDLS; CDR2 reads YYNGEE. With 0 bases removed from V and 2 bases from J, the gap between germline ends came to 9 bases. This CDR3 has 14 residues. CDR3: CASSVGQGPYEQYF. CDR3 nucleotides: TGTGCCAGCAGCGTAGGCCAGGGCCCCTACGAGCAGTACTTC. Together with reference TRBV9 and TRBJ2-7, the CDR3 gives the full variable domain: DSGVTQTPKHLITATGQRVTLRCSPRSGDLSVYWYQQSLDQGLQFLIQYYNGEERAKGNILERFSAQQFPDLHSELNLSSLELGDSALYFCASSVGQGPYEQYFGPGTRLTVT.

The chain carries TRBV7-8 and TRBJ2-7, with 8 bases aligning to TRBD1. The CDR3 consists of 15 residues. The germline V gene has CDR1 SGHVS and CDR2 FQNEAQ. J gave up 4 bases and V 3 bases, and 8 bases lay outside the gene matches. CDR3: CASSLSPGGAYEQYF. The CDR3 region has the DNA TGTGCCAGCAGCTTGTCGCCAGGGGGCGCGTACGAGCAGTACTTC.

J is TRBJ2-6 and V is TRBV28; D is ambiguous. V lost 2 bases and J 0 bases, leaving 5 bases between the germline ends. CDR1 MDHEN and CDR2 SYDVKM come from the germline V gene. This CDR3 is built from 15 residues. The CDR3 is CASSLLSSGANVLTF. The CDR3 DNA reads as TGTGCCAGCAGTTTACTCAGCTCTGGGGCCAACGTCCTGACTTTC.

The chain has TRBV2 and TRBJ1-2, with 7 positions matching TRBD1. Trimming took 6 bases from V and 5 from J; bases not matched to a gene: 3. The CDR3 consists of 12 residues. The V gene's germline CDR1 is SNHLY and CDR2 FYNNEI. The CDR3, as DNA: TGTGCCAGCAGGGAGACAGGGTATGGCTACACCTTC. Protein sequence: CASRETGYGYTF.

The V call is TRBV5-1, the J call TRBJ2-7; D is perhaps TRBD1 (7 bases). V was trimmed by 4 bases and J by 4 bases, leaving 15 bases between them. The CDR3 runs to 14 residues. CDR1 and CDR2 (germline): SGHRS, YFSETQ. The CDR3 DNA follows: TGCGCCAGCAGCCGCGGGACAGCCCAGTACGAGCAGTACTTC. It codes for CASSRGTAQYEQYF. The whole variable domain, remainder taken from reference TRBV5-1 and TRBJ2-7, is KAGVTQTPRYLIKTRGQQVTLSCSPISGHRSVSWYQQTPGQGLQFLFEYFSETQRNKGNFPGRFSGRQFSNSRSEMNVSTLELGDSALYLCASSRGTAQYEQYFGPGTRLTVT.

This rearrangement joins TRBV29-1 to TRBJ2-3; no firm D call. Looked up from germline, CDR1 is SQVTM and CDR2 is ANQGSEA. Trimming removed 3 bases at V and 0 bases at J, with 19 bases between. This CDR3 region has 17 residues. CDR3 nucleotides: TGCAGCGTTGATCGTAATCGGCCTAGTGCTAGCACAGATACGCAGTATTTT. Protein: CSVDRNRPSASTDTQYF.

The V and J genes are TRBV30 and TRBJ1-5, with 9 positions matching TRBD1. The CDR3 loop spans 16 amino acids. J gave up 3 bases and V 1 base, and 7 bases lay outside the gene matches. Germline loops: CDR1 GTSNPN, CDR2 SVGIG (reference sequence). The CDR3 region has the DNA TGTGCCTGGAGTGGGCGCTGGGACAGGGACAATCAGCCCCAGCATTTT. Translation: CAWSGRWDRDNQPQHF.

This chain connects TRBV11-2 to TRBJ2-5; no definite D call. Trimming shortened V by 5 bases and J by 4 bases, and 17 bases separated the two germline ends. From germline, CDR1 is SGHAT and CDR2 FQNNGV. The CDR3 is made up of 15 amino acids. The DNA of the CDR3 is TGTGCCAGCAGCCAATCGGGTTCACTCCCAGAGACCCAGTACTTC. Translated, it gives CASSQSGSLPETQYF. Filled out from reference TRBV11-2 and TRBJ2-5, the complete variable domain reads EAGVAQSPRYKIIEKRQSVAFWCNPISGHATLYWYQQILGQGPKLLIQFQNNGVVDDSQLPKDRFSAERLKGVDSTLKIQPAKLEDSAVYLCASSQSGSLPETQYFGPGTRLLVL.

The chain joins TRBV18 to TRBJ2-3; TRBD2 is a possible D gene (5 bases). The length of the CDR3 is 16 residues. Trimming removed 2 bases from V and 0 bases from J, with 12 bases in between. Germline V gene data show CDR1 as KGHSH and CDR2 as LQKENI. The CDR3, as DNA: TGTGCCAGCTCACCAAGGTCCCGCGGGAGCACAGATACGCAGTATTTT. It codes for CASSPRSRGSTDTQYF.

This clone was seen a handful of times. This sequence joins TRBV30 and TRBJ1-3; D is undetermined. Germline loops: CDR1 GTSNPN, CDR2 SVGIG (reference sequence). The V and J ends lost 8 bases and 2 bases respectively, with 13 bases between them. CDR3 length: 13 amino acids. Written as DNA, the CDR3 is TGTGCCCAGAAGTGGGCCGCTGGAAACACCATATATTTT. Translated, it gives CAQKWAAGNTIYF. The variable domain in full, with the rest retrieved from reference TRBV30 and TRBJ1-3, is SQTIHQWPATLVQPVGSPLSLECTVEGTSNPNLYWYRQAAGRGLQLLFYSVGIGQISSEVPQNLSASRPQDRQFILSSKKLLLSDSGFYLCAQKWAAGNTIYFGEGSWLTVV.

This clone has a single count. V is TRBV6-5 and J is TRBJ2-7; 10 bases align to TRBD2. CDR3 length equals 14 residues. J lost 4 bases, V lost 2 bases, and 2 bases had no gene match. CDR1 MNHEY and CDR2 SVGAGI come from the germline V gene. CDR3 nucleotides: TGTGCCAGCAGTTACCTAGCGGGAGATTACGAGCAGTACTTC. Its translation: CASSYLAGDYEQYF.

V usage is TRBV2 and J usage is TRBJ1-4; 7 nucleotides agree with TRBD1. With V trimmed by 3 bases and J by 7 bases, 5 bases remained unmatched. This CDR3 contains 14 residues. Per germline, CDR1 SNHLY and CDR2 FYNNEI. CDR3 region: CASSDEQGREKLFF. The CDR3 DNA reads as TGTGCCAGCAGTGATGAACAGGGGCGTGAAAAACTGTTTTTT.

The chain employs TRBV19 and TRBJ2-4; TRBD2 aligns across 9 bases. This CDR3 region has 18 residues. Germline lookup yields CDR1 LNHDA and CDR2 SQIVND (reference sequence). J was trimmed by 0 bases and V by 0 bases; bases with no gene match: 6. The CDR3: CASSIEPRLAVAKNIQYF. As DNA, the CDR3 is TGTGCCAGTAGTATAGAACCTCGACTAGCGGTAGCCAAAAACATTCAGTACTTC.

This CDR3 is CASSLQRGIYGYTF. DNA for the CDR3: TGTGCCAGCAGCTTACAGCGGGGAATCTATGGCTACACCTTC. The chain employs TRBV13 and TRBJ1-2, with D hard to call. The CDR3 contains 14 residues. The V end was cut by 2 bases, the J end by 4 bases, with 11 bases between. Germline lookup yields CDR1 PRHDT and CDR2 FYEKMQ (reference sequence).

V is TRBV30 and J is TRBJ1-6, with D possibly TRBD1 on 5 matching bases. Germline V gene sequence: CDR1 GTSNPN, CDR2 SVGIG (reference sequence). This CDR3 is 15 amino acids long. Trimming left V 3 bases short and J 4 bases short, with 13 bases between. The CDR3 loop reads CAWRRTTDYNSPLHF. The CDR3 nucleotides are TGTGCCTGGAGGCGGACGACAGATTATAATTCACCCCTCCACTTT.

This chain joins TRBV5-6 and TRBJ2-7; the D is unclear. Per germline, CDR1 SGHDT and CDR2 YYEEEE. V lost 4 bases to trimming and J lost 2 bases, with 13 bases between them. CDR3 size: 14 residues. CDR3 coding DNA: TGTGCCAGCAGCATATTAAGAGTGGCCTACGAGCAGTACTTC. The encoded protein is CASSILRVAYEQYF. Using reference TRBV5-6 and TRBJ2-7 for the parts outside the CDR3, the full variable domain is DAGVTQSPTHLIKTRGQQVTLRCSPKSGHDTVSWYQQALGQGPQFIFQYYEEEERQRGNFPDRFSGHQFPNYSSELNVNALLLGDSALYLCASSILRVAYEQYFGPGTRLTVT.

The chain carries TRBV5-1 and TRBJ2-2; 8 bases align to TRBD1. CDR3 length: 15 amino acids. V was clipped by 4 bases and J by 3 bases; unmatched bases: 5. Germline CDR1 SGHRS, CDR2 YFSETQ. CDR3 bases: TGCGCCAGCAGCAGTGGACAGGGTCACACCGGGGAGCTGTTTTTT. This gives the protein CASSSGQGHTGELFF. The whole variable domain, remainder taken from reference TRBV5-1 and TRBJ2-2, is KAGVTQTPRYLIKTRGQQVTLSCSPISGHRSVSWYQQTPGQGLQFLFEYFSETQRNKGNFPGRFSGRQFSNSRSEMNVSTLELGDSALYLCASSSGQGHTGELFFGEGSRLTVL.

This chain connects TRBV6-6 to TRBJ1-1; a weak D match, TRBD1 (5 bases). The CDR3 contains 12 residues. Germline V lookup: CDR1 MNHNY, CDR2 SVGAGI (reference sequence). Trimming took 2 bases from V and 7 from J, leaving 8 bases between them. The CDR3 protein is CASSYPGHEAFF. The CDR3 DNA sequence: TGTGCCAGCAGTTACCCCGGACATGAAGCTTTCTTT.

As DNA, the CDR3 is TGTGCCAGCAGCGTAAGCATATCGAACACTGAAGCTTTCTTT. Protein product: CASSVSISNTEAFF. V is TRBV7-2 and J is TRBJ1-1; D not certain. Per the germline V gene, CDR1 is SGHTA and CDR2 is FQGNSA. Trimming shortened V by 5 bases and J by 1 base, and 11 bases separated the two germline ends. CDR3 length equals 14 residues.

This sequence joins TRBV18 and TRBJ1-5; TRBD1 is a possible D gene (6 bases). From germline, CDR1 is KGHSH and CDR2 LQKENI. Deletions cut 6 bases from V and 1 base from J, with 7 bases between. This CDR3 has 13 amino acids. The CDR3 region is CASSRGSNQPQHF. Written as DNA, the CDR3 is TGTGCCAGCTCCAGGGGAAGCAATCAGCCCCAGCATTTT.

This clone has just one count. CDR3: CASNVDRAQETQYF. The CDR3, as DNA: TGTGCCAGCAATGTGGACAGGGCCCAAGAGACCCAGTACTTC. The rearrangement links TRBV2 to TRBJ2-5; 8 nucleotides line up with TRBD1. J lost 1 base, V lost 7 bases, and 5 bases had no gene match. The CDR3 spans 14 residues. Germline V gene sequence: CDR1 SNHLY, CDR2 FYNNEI.